The clone carrying this T cell receptor (beta chain) was counted a few times. Generated by immunoSEQ multiplex PCR, the TCRdb table keeps only in-frame clones and is missing some. The repertoire consists of some 140,000 clones, with around 84% occurring once and the leading ten covering approximately 18%. V dropped 5 bases and J dropped 0; count of bases not matched to a gene: 3. CDR1 and CDR2 (germline): MNHEY, SVGAGI. This CDR3 region has 14 residues. The data were taken from a study of blood T cell repertoires in COVID-19. The sequence came from a woman over 75 with acute or convalescent COVID-19. Input material: peripheral blood. The rearrangement links TRBV6-5 to TRBJ1-2, with 7 bases matching TRBD1. This chain's CDR3 is CASSTGTANYGYTF. The CDR3 bases are TGTGCCAGCAGTACCGGGACAGCTAACTATGGCTACACCTTC.